Listed below are T cell receptor beta chains from one sample, sequenced in a study of CD8 T cells in Susac syndrome. One entry per CDR3 protein results from TCRdb running MiXCR on the immunoSEQ multiplex PCR reads. The sample records tens of thousands of distinct CDR3 sequences, over 90% being singletons. Input material: CD8+ T cells from PBMCs. Receptor source: a human donor with Susac syndrome. Each CDR3 is given with its conserved first and last residue. Each record gives: V gene, clone size, J gene, D gene, CDR3 protein, CDR3 DNA. D genes are given only for firm matches. Only part of the rows carry a size: once, few, many, or a class if the clone is expanded.

v_call: TRBV9; clone_size: -; j_call: TRBJ2-3; d_call: TRBD2; cdr3_aa: CASSPGGSTDTQYF; cdr3_nt: TGTGCCAGCAGTCCGGGGGGTAGCACAGATACGCAGTATTTT
v_call: TRBV29-1; clone_size: -; j_call: TRBJ1-2; d_call: -; cdr3_aa: CSVGPDRNYGYTF; cdr3_nt: TGCAGCGTCGGGCCGGACAGAAACTATGGCTACACCTTC
v_call: TRBV12-3/TRBV12-4; clone_size: -; j_call: TRBJ2-1; d_call: -; cdr3_aa: CASSPTGTQDEQFF; cdr3_nt: TGTGCCAGCAGCCCCACAGGAACTCAAGATGAGCAGTTCTTC
v_call: TRBV29-1; clone_size: -; j_call: TRBJ2-1; d_call: -; cdr3_aa: CSVDAGSSYNEQFF; cdr3_nt: TGCAGCGTTGATGCGGGGAGCTCCTACAATGAGCAGTTCTTC
v_call: TRBV29-1; clone_size: -; j_call: TRBJ1-2; d_call: -; cdr3_aa: CSVESSQAVAYGYTF; cdr3_nt: TGCAGCGTTGAATCGTCCCAAGCGGTCGCCTATGGCTACACCTTC
v_call: TRBV6-5; clone_size: once; j_call: TRBJ1-4; d_call: -; cdr3_aa: CASSEGSGVKLFF; cdr3_nt: TGTGCCAGCAGCGAGGGGTCTGGTGTAAAACTGTTTTTT
v_call: TRBV19; clone_size: few; j_call: TRBJ2-1; d_call: -; cdr3_aa: CASSIGLYNEQFF; cdr3_nt: TGTGCCAGTAGTATCGGCCTTTACAATGAGCAGTTCTTC
v_call: TRBV5-4; clone_size: -; j_call: TRBJ2-1; d_call: -; cdr3_aa: CASSLDLGGYNEQFF; cdr3_nt: TGTGCCAGCAGTCTGGACCTCGGGGGCTACAATGAGCAGTTCTTC
v_call: TRBV4-1; clone_size: -; j_call: TRBJ1-5; d_call: -; cdr3_aa: CASSPGTGPYQPQHF; cdr3_nt: TGCGCCAGCAGCCCCGGGACGGGGCCCTATCAGCCCCAGCATTTT
v_call: TRBV29-1; clone_size: -; j_call: TRBJ1-1; d_call: -; cdr3_aa: CSVVGGSNTEAFF; cdr3_nt: TGCAGCGTTGTGGGGGGCTCAAACACTGAAGCTTTCTTT
v_call: TRBV29-1; clone_size: -; j_call: TRBJ2-7; d_call: -; cdr3_aa: CSVPVWAGATYEQYF; cdr3_nt: TGCAGCGTTCCGGTGTGGGCAGGGGCCACCTACGAGCAGTACTTC
v_call: TRBV20-1; clone_size: -; j_call: TRBJ1-2; d_call: TRBD1; cdr3_aa: CSANSGTGGYGYTF; cdr3_nt: TGCAGTGCAAACTCCGGGACAGGGGGCTATGGCTACACCTTC
v_call: TRBV3-1; clone_size: once; j_call: TRBJ2-1; d_call: -; cdr3_aa: CASSQDLDEQFF; cdr3_nt: TGTGCCAGCAGCCAAGATTTGGATGAGCAGTTCTTC
v_call: TRBV4-1; clone_size: -; j_call: TRBJ2-5; d_call: -; cdr3_aa: CASSPPSGTQYF; cdr3_nt: TGCGCCAGCAGTCCCCCTTCAGGGACCCAGTACTTC
v_call: TRBV7-6; clone_size: -; j_call: TRBJ2-7; d_call: TRBD2; cdr3_aa: CASSSLAGFYEQYF; cdr3_nt: TGTGCCAGCAGCTCTCTAGCGGGGTTCTACGAGCAGTACTTC
v_call: TRBV7-9; clone_size: -; j_call: TRBJ2-5; d_call: TRBD2; cdr3_aa: CASSSPGLDQETQYF; cdr3_nt: TGTGCCAGCAGCTCGCCGGGACTAGACCAAGAGACCCAGTACTTC
v_call: TRBV6-5; clone_size: -; j_call: TRBJ2-5; d_call: -; cdr3_aa: CASSSTRAQETQYF; cdr3_nt: TGTGCCAGCAGTTCTACCCGGGCGCAAGAGACCCAGTACTTC
v_call: TRBV7-9; clone_size: -; j_call: TRBJ2-4; d_call: -; cdr3_aa: CASSPNNIQYF; cdr3_nt: TGTGCCAGCAGCCCAAACAACATTCAGTACTTC
v_call: TRBV9; clone_size: -; j_call: TRBJ2-3; d_call: -; cdr3_aa: CASSGTISTDTQYF; cdr3_nt: TGTGCCAGCAGCGGAACCATCAGCACAGATACGCAGTATTTT
v_call: TRBV27; clone_size: -; j_call: TRBJ1-5; d_call: TRBD1; cdr3_aa: CASSLSIGAGGTQPQHF; cdr3_nt: TGTGCCAGCAGTTTATCGATAGGGGCAGGGGGCACTCAGCCCCAGCATTTT
v_call: TRBV20-1; clone_size: once; j_call: TRBJ2-6; d_call: -; cdr3_aa: CSARERLPSSGANVLTF; cdr3_nt: TGCAGTGCTAGAGAGAGACTACCGAGCTCTGGGGCCAACGTCCTGACTTTC
v_call: TRBV29-1; clone_size: -; j_call: TRBJ1-2; d_call: -; cdr3_aa: CSVEVLGHPGGYTF; cdr3_nt: TGCAGCGTTGAAGTTCTGGGACACCCAGGGGGCTACACCTTC
v_call: TRBV28; clone_size: -; j_call: TRBJ2-7; d_call: -; cdr3_aa: CASAPGGAPSWEQYF; cdr3_nt: TGTGCCAGCGCACCGGGGGGCGCCCCCTCATGGGAGCAGTACTTC
v_call: TRBV27; clone_size: -; j_call: TRBJ1-2; d_call: -; cdr3_aa: CASSLSAGDGYTF; cdr3_nt: TGTGCCAGCAGTTTATCCGCAGGGGATGGCTACACCTTC
v_call: TRBV29-1; clone_size: -; j_call: TRBJ1-4; d_call: TRBD1; cdr3_aa: CSVGDRWEKLFF; cdr3_nt: TGCAGCGTTGGGGACAGGTGGGAAAAACTGTTTTTT
v_call: TRBV9; clone_size: -; j_call: TRBJ2-2; d_call: TRBD2; cdr3_aa: CASSVAGLAVLNTGELFF; cdr3_nt: TGTGCCAGCAGCGTAGCGGGACTAGCGGTTCTGAACACCGGGGAGCTGTTTTTT
v_call: TRBV11-2; clone_size: -; j_call: TRBJ2-1; d_call: -; cdr3_aa: CASSLVGSLAYNEQFF; cdr3_nt: TGTGCCAGCAGCTTAGTAGGTTCCTTGGCGTACAATGAGCAGTTCTTC
v_call: TRBV12-3/TRBV12-4; clone_size: -; j_call: TRBJ1-5; d_call: TRBD1; cdr3_aa: CASSARDRGIQPQHF; cdr3_nt: TGTGCCAGCAGTGCCCGGGACAGGGGAATCCAGCCCCAGCATTTT
v_call: TRBV7-9; clone_size: few; j_call: TRBJ2-7; d_call: -; cdr3_aa: CASSFGDEQYF; cdr3_nt: TGTGCCAGCAGCTTTGGCGACGAGCAGTACTTC
v_call: TRBV12-3/TRBV12-4; clone_size: -; j_call: TRBJ2-3; d_call: -; cdr3_aa: CASSLRSDTQYF; cdr3_nt: TGTGCCAGCAGTTTGCGGTCAGATACGCAGTATTTT
v_call: TRBV27; clone_size: -; j_call: TRBJ1-1; d_call: -; cdr3_aa: CASSLTRTAEAFF; cdr3_nt: TGTGCCAGCAGTTTGACCCGGACAGCTGAAGCTTTCTTT
v_call: TRBV2; clone_size: -; j_call: TRBJ2-7; d_call: TRBD2; cdr3_aa: CASSEASGGRDEQYF; cdr3_nt: TGTGCCAGCAGTGAAGCCAGCGGGGGCAGGGACGAGCAGTACTTC
v_call: TRBV5-6; clone_size: -; j_call: TRBJ2-3; d_call: -; cdr3_aa: CASSLWPGVSDTQYF; cdr3_nt: TGTGCCAGCAGCTTGTGGCCAGGGGTGTCAGATACGCAGTATTTT
v_call: TRBV3-1; clone_size: few; j_call: TRBJ2-7; d_call: TRBD2; cdr3_aa: CASSQDGLAGFYEQYF; cdr3_nt: TGTGCCAGCAGCCAAGATGGGCTAGCGGGATTCTACGAGCAGTACTTC
v_call: TRBV28; clone_size: -; j_call: TRBJ2-7; d_call: -; cdr3_aa: CASTSAAGPEQYF; cdr3_nt: TGTGCCAGCACCTCGGCTGCGGGTCCCGAGCAGTACTTC
v_call: TRBV29-1; clone_size: -; j_call: TRBJ2-2; d_call: TRBD2; cdr3_aa: CSVEGAGGLDTGELFF; cdr3_nt: TGCAGCGTTGAGGGAGCGGGAGGGCTAGACACCGGGGAGCTGTTTTTT
v_call: TRBV6-2/TRBV6-3; clone_size: -; j_call: TRBJ2-5; d_call: TRBD1; cdr3_aa: CASSVRQGWETQYF; cdr3_nt: TGTGCCAGCAGTGTCCGACAGGGTTGGGAGACCCAGTACTTC
v_call: TRBV6-5; clone_size: once; j_call: TRBJ2-5; d_call: -; cdr3_aa: CASSYSGDPYQETQYF; cdr3_nt: TGTGCCAGCAGTTACTCAGGGGATCCCTACCAAGAGACCCAGTACTTC
v_call: TRBV11-2; clone_size: -; j_call: TRBJ2-3; d_call: -; cdr3_aa: CASSLVASAADTQYF; cdr3_nt: TGTGCCAGCAGCTTAGTTGCTAGCGCAGCAGATACGCAGTATTTT
v_call: TRBV19; clone_size: -; j_call: TRBJ2-7; d_call: -; cdr3_aa: CASSIGGLSDEQYF; cdr3_nt: TGTGCCAGTAGTATAGGGGGTCTTTCGGACGAGCAGTACTTC
v_call: TRBV24-1; clone_size: once; j_call: TRBJ2-2; d_call: -; cdr3_aa: CATSDISGTGELFF; cdr3_nt: TGTGCCACCAGTGATATAAGCGGCACCGGGGAGCTGTTTTTT
v_call: TRBV4-3; clone_size: -; j_call: TRBJ2-7; d_call: -; cdr3_aa: CASSKVPGPYEQYF; cdr3_nt: TGCGCCAGCAGCAAAGTGCCGGGACCCTACGAGCAGTACTTC
v_call: TRBV4-3; clone_size: -; j_call: TRBJ2-7; d_call: -; cdr3_aa: CASSQDGTSLSYEQYF; cdr3_nt: TGCGCCAGCAGCCAAGATGGCACTAGCCTGTCCTACGAGCAGTACTTC
v_call: TRBV20-1; clone_size: -; j_call: TRBJ2-1; d_call: TRBD2; cdr3_aa: CSARASGINEQFF; cdr3_nt: TGCAGTGCCAGGGCTAGCGGGATCAATGAGCAGTTCTTC
v_call: TRBV10-3; clone_size: -; j_call: TRBJ2-7; d_call: TRBD1; cdr3_aa: CAISDPDRDEQYF; cdr3_nt: TGTGCCATCAGTGACCCAGACAGGGACGAGCAGTACTTC
v_call: TRBV7-2; clone_size: -; j_call: TRBJ1-3; d_call: -; cdr3_aa: CASSLSSGVQGFAGNTIYF; cdr3_nt: TGTGCCAGCAGCTTATCCAGCGGGGTTCAAGGATTTGCTGGAAACACCATATATTTT
v_call: TRBV20-1; clone_size: -; j_call: TRBJ2-7; d_call: -; cdr3_aa: CSARGASSSYEQYF; cdr3_nt: TGCAGTGCTAGAGGTGCTAGCTCCTCCTACGAGCAGTACTTC
v_call: TRBV28; clone_size: -; j_call: TRBJ2-7; d_call: TRBD1; cdr3_aa: CASSSRTGVSYEQYF; cdr3_nt: TGTGCCAGCAGTTCCCGGACAGGGGTCTCCTACGAGCAGTACTTC
v_call: TRBV20-1; clone_size: -; j_call: TRBJ2-2; d_call: TRBD2; cdr3_aa: CSADPGTSEYTGELFF; cdr3_nt: TGCAGTGCTGATCCCGGGACTAGCGAATACACCGGGGAGCTGTTTTTT
v_call: TRBV27; clone_size: -; j_call: TRBJ2-3; d_call: -; cdr3_aa: CASSSSFGTDTQYF; cdr3_nt: TGTGCCAGCAGTTCCAGTTTTGGGACAGATACGCAGTATTTT
v_call: TRBV19; clone_size: -; j_call: TRBJ2-7; d_call: TRBD2; cdr3_aa: CASSTTHGGFDEQYF; cdr3_nt: TGTGCCAGTAGTACGACCCACGGGGGGTTCGACGAGCAGTACTTC
v_call: TRBV27; clone_size: -; j_call: TRBJ1-1; d_call: -; cdr3_aa: CASSLKTSPDTEAFF; cdr3_nt: TGTGCCAGCAGTTTAAAGACGTCACCAGACACTGAAGCTTTCTTT
v_call: TRBV12-3/TRBV12-4; clone_size: few; j_call: TRBJ2-5; d_call: -; cdr3_aa: CASSLGQETQYF; cdr3_nt: TGTGCCAGCAGTTTGGGCCAAGAGACCCAGTACTTC